Reported below is one T cell receptor beta chain. Measured with immunoSEQ multiplex PCR; TCRdb has only the in-frame clones, and not every one. The table lists about 350,000 clones, just over 90% of them singletons. Germline lookup yields CDR1 SGDLS and CDR2 YYNGEE. J lost 3 bases, V lost 3 bases, and 9 bases had no gene match. This CDR3 spans 16 amino acids. This sample was taken from a study of Ad26.COV2.S vaccination and SARS-CoV-2 variants. This chain connects TRBV9 to TRBJ1-2; 9 nucleotides align to TRBD1. Specimen: peripheral blood, collected after recovery from COVID-19. The source of this sequence is a human donor who had recovered from COVID-19. Here the CDR3 reads CASSGTRDREDYGYTF. The CDR3, as DNA: TGTGCCAGCAGCGGAACCCGGGACAGGGAAGACTATGGCTACACCTTC.